Listed here are 11 T cell receptor beta chains from one sample, sequenced in a study of blood T cell repertoires in COVID-19. The protocol was immunoSEQ multiplex PCR, while the TCRdb copy is restricted to in-frame clones and leaves out a portion. The sample holds some 180,000 clones; 90% are singletons and the top ten take 0.6% to 0.8%. The specimen was peripheral blood. All receptors come from a man between 45 and 60 years old with acute or convalescent COVID-19.

The rearrangement links TRBV6-6 to TRBJ1-5; D perhaps matches TRBD1 (5 bases). V lost 2 bases, J lost 0 bases, and 11 bases lay in between. Germline lookup yields CDR1 MNHNY and CDR2 SVGAGI (reference sequence). This CDR3 spans 16 amino acids. The CDR3 sequence: CASSYPGGISNQPQHF. DNA for the CDR3: TGTGCCAGCAGTTACCCCGGGGGAATTAGCAATCAGCCCCAGCATTTT.

The J gene is TRBJ2-5, the V gene TRBV27, with 9 bases identical to TRBD1. The junction had 8 bases not matched to a gene; V was cut back by 0 bases and J by 9 bases. There are 15 residues in the CDR3. The germline V gene has CDR1 MNHEY and CDR2 SMNVEV (reference sequence). The CDR3 sequence: CASSLSGQGRGAQYF. The CDR3 DNA is TGTGCCAGCAGTTTATCGGGACAGGGTAGGGGGGCCCAGTACTTC.

In DNA form, the CDR3 reads TGCGCCAGCTCAGGAGGACAGTCTTACGGAAACACCATATATTTT. It yields the protein CASSGGQSYGNTIYF. The chain links TRBV5-1 to TRBJ1-3; possible D gene TRBD1, 6 bases. Germline CDR1 and CDR2: SGHRS and YFSETQ. Trimming removed 7 bases at V and 4 bases at J, with 18 bases between. This CDR3 region has 15 residues.

In its sample, this clone was seen once. CDR3 nucleotide sequence: TGTGCCAGCAGTGGGACAGGAGCTCAGCCCCAGCATTTT. Translated, it gives CASSGTGAQPQHF. The chain couples TRBV6-2 or TRBV6-3 to TRBJ1-5; 8 nucleotides match TRBD1. J was trimmed by 6 bases and V by 5 bases; bases with no gene match: 3. In germline, CDR1 is MNHEY, CDR2 SVGEGT. The CDR3 covers 13 residues.

The J gene is TRBJ2-2, the V gene TRBV19, with 7 bases that match TRBD2. The CDR3 loop spans 14 amino acids. Germline V gene lookup returns CDR1 LNHDA and CDR2 SQIVND (reference sequence). The trim removed 8 bases at V and 3 bases at J, leaving 6 bases unmatched. This chain's CDR3 is CASSPSGDTGELFF. Written as DNA, the CDR3 is TGTGCCAGTTCCCCAAGCGGGGACACCGGGGAGCTGTTTTTT.

This rearrangement joins TRBV27 to TRBJ2-2, with TRBD2 matching over 14 bases. The CDR3 runs to 16 residues. The trim removed 6 bases at V and 9 bases at J, leaving 9 bases unmatched. Germline V gene lookup returns CDR1 MNHEY and CDR2 SMNVEV (reference sequence). The CDR3 loop reads CASSQRTSGRNRELFF. CDR3 DNA sequence: TGTGCCAGCAGCCAAAGGACTAGCGGGAGGAACAGGGAGCTGTTTTTT.

This clone was counted a single time. The CDR3 sequence is CASSSLLGDRAFF. The CDR3 DNA is TGTGCCAGCAGTTCCCTCCTAGGGGACAGGGCGTTCTTC. The V call is TRBV28, the J call TRBJ2-1; 9 positions match TRBD1. J was trimmed by 15 bases and V by 4 bases; bases with no gene match: 10. Germline V CDR1 and CDR2: MDHEN, SYDVKM. The CDR3 loop spans 13 amino acids.

This chain joins TRBV5-1 and TRBJ2-2, with TRBD1 identical over 9 bases. Germline V gives CDR1 SGHRS, CDR2 YFSETQ. The trim removed 2 bases at V and 3 bases at J, leaving 11 bases unmatched. This CDR3 is built from 18 residues. CDR3 sequence (DNA): TGCGCCAGCAGCTTTGAGACAGGGGGTCGTGGGTACACCGGGGAGCTGTTTTTT. This gives the protein CASSFETGGRGYTGELFF.

This clone was recorded once. This rearrangement joins TRBV4-2 to TRBJ1-1; D perhaps matches TRBD1 (5 bases). This CDR3 is 15 amino acids long. Trimming stripped 0 bases from V and 7 bases from J, with 15 bases between. Germline V lookup: CDR1 LGHNA, CDR2 YNFKEQ. CDR3 amino acids: CASSQEGPRQREAFF. CDR3 nucleotides: TGTGCCAGCAGCCAAGAAGGTCCACGACAGCGTGAAGCTTTCTTT.

The rearrangement joins TRBV11-2 to TRBJ2-7; 7 positions agree with TRBD1. Trimming at V came to 0 bases and at J to 0 bases, leaving 2 bases not matched to a gene. The CDR3 spans 15 residues. The germline V gene has CDR1 SGHAT and CDR2 FQNNGV. CDR3 amino acids: CASSLETGSSYEQYF. CDR3 nucleotides: TGTGCCAGCAGCTTAGAGACAGGGAGCTCCTACGAGCAGTACTTC. Together with reference TRBV11-2 and TRBJ2-7, the CDR3 gives the full variable domain: EAGVAQSPRYKIIEKRQSVAFWCNPISGHATLYWYQQILGQGPKLLIQFQNNGVVDDSQLPKDRFSAERLKGVDSTLKIQPAKLEDSAVYLCASSLETGSSYEQYFGPGTRLTVT.

The chain is built from TRBV2 and TRBJ1-2, with 8 bases lining up with TRBD1. V was pared by 2 bases and J by 8 bases, with 10 bases of the junction left unmatched. Per the germline V gene, CDR1 is SNHLY and CDR2 is FYNNEI. This CDR3 has 15 residues. For the CDR3, the DNA is TGTGCCAGCAGTGAATCCGGACAGGGACTGGTAGGCTACACCTTC. It yields the protein CASSESGQGLVGYTF.